The rows below give T cell receptor beta chains drawn from one sample of a study of vaccination and CD4 T cells after COVID-19. Which antigens these TCRs recognize remains unknown. TCRdb recomputed calls from the PCR reads with MiXCR, one row per CDR3 protein. The data show 10,000 to 15,000 distinct CDR3 sequences, roughly 48% seen once. Sequencing was done on a sample of CD4+ T cells from blood, cultured in vitro. The receptor source for this set is a human donor who had recovered from COVID-19. Each CDR3 is given with its conserved first and last residue. Fields, in order: J gene, D gene, V gene, clone size, CDR3 DNA, CDR3 protein. D genes are given only for firm matches. Only some rows state a clone size, as once, few, many or a class for expanded clones.

j_call: TRBJ2-7; d_call: NA; v_call: TRBV20-1; clone_size: NA; cdr3_nt: TGCAGTGCTAGAGATTCTTTGAGGGGCCGTCCTTACGAGCAGTACTTC; cdr3_aa: CSARDSLRGRPYEQYF
j_call: TRBJ2-3; d_call: NA; v_call: TRBV4-1; clone_size: few; cdr3_nt: TGCGCCAGCAGCCAGAGGGACTTTAGCACAGATACGCAGTATTTT; cdr3_aa: CASSQRDFSTDTQYF
j_call: TRBJ1-2; d_call: TRBD1; v_call: TRBV20-1; clone_size: few; cdr3_nt: TGCAGTGCATCCAACAGGGGAAGCGGCTACACCTTC; cdr3_aa: CSASNRGSGYTF
j_call: TRBJ2-7; d_call: NA; v_call: TRBV10-3; clone_size: NA; cdr3_nt: TGTGCCGCTGGGCGCAGGGGGGAGTCCTACGAGCAGTACTTC; cdr3_aa: CAAGRRGESYEQYF
j_call: TRBJ2-2; d_call: TRBD1; v_call: TRBV27; clone_size: NA; cdr3_nt: TGTGCCAGCAGTCCCACTGACAGGGGGATCGGGGAGCTGTTTTTT; cdr3_aa: CASSPTDRGIGELFF
j_call: TRBJ1-6; d_call: NA; v_call: TRBV6-1; clone_size: few; cdr3_nt: TGTGCCAGCACCTTAGGCGTGAATTCACCCCTCCACTTT; cdr3_aa: CASTLGVNSPLHF
j_call: TRBJ1-3; d_call: NA; v_call: TRBV21-1; clone_size: NA; cdr3_nt: TGTGCCAAACTGGGAGGAAACACCATATATTTT; cdr3_aa: CAKLGGNTIYF
j_call: TRBJ2-5; d_call: TRBD2; v_call: TRBV6-1; clone_size: NA; cdr3_nt: TGTGCCAGCTTACGGACTAGCCAAGAGACCCAGTACTTC; cdr3_aa: CASLRTSQETQYF
j_call: TRBJ2-7; d_call: NA; v_call: TRBV28; clone_size: NA; cdr3_nt: TGTGCCAGCACCTCCGGCCACTACGAGCAGTACTTC; cdr3_aa: CASTSGHYEQYF
j_call: TRBJ1-5; d_call: NA; v_call: TRBV6-1; clone_size: few; cdr3_nt: TGTGCCAGCAGTCAAAGTAGAAATCAGCCCCAGCATTTT; cdr3_aa: CASSQSRNQPQHF
j_call: TRBJ2-1; d_call: NA; v_call: TRBV10-2; clone_size: NA; cdr3_nt: TGCGCCAGCAGATCCGGAGGCTACAATGAGCAGTTCTTC; cdr3_aa: CASRSGGYNEQFF
j_call: TRBJ2-2; d_call: NA; v_call: TRBV28; clone_size: NA; cdr3_nt: TGTGCCAGCAACCTTAGGACATACAGGGAGAACACCGGGGAGCTGTTTTTT; cdr3_aa: CASNLRTYRENTGELFF
j_call: TRBJ2-2; d_call: NA; v_call: TRBV20-1; clone_size: NA; cdr3_nt: TGCAGTGTCGCGCTAGGAACCCGGAGCACCGGGGAGCTGTTTTTT; cdr3_aa: CSVALGTRSTGELFF
j_call: TRBJ1-5; d_call: TRBD1; v_call: TRBV10-3; clone_size: few; cdr3_nt: TGTGCCATCAGACCACAGGGGGGTCAGCCCCAGCATTTT; cdr3_aa: CAIRPQGGQPQHF
j_call: TRBJ1-2; d_call: NA; v_call: TRBV6-5; clone_size: NA; cdr3_nt: TGTGCCAGCAGTTTGCAGGCCAACTATGGCTACACCTTC; cdr3_aa: CASSLQANYGYTF
j_call: TRBJ1-1; d_call: TRBD1; v_call: TRBV2; clone_size: NA; cdr3_nt: TGTGCCAGCACCGACAGGGAGGACACTGAAGCTTTCTTT; cdr3_aa: CASTDREDTEAFF
j_call: TRBJ2-3; d_call: TRBD2; v_call: TRBV7-2; clone_size: few; cdr3_nt: TGTGCCAGCAGCCCAAGACTAGCGGGGAGCCCCGAGACGCAGTATTTT; cdr3_aa: CASSPRLAGSPETQYF
j_call: TRBJ2-1; d_call: TRBD1; v_call: TRBV11-3; clone_size: few; cdr3_nt: TGTGCCAGCAGCTCGGGGACAGGGGGTATGGGTGAGCAGTTCTTC; cdr3_aa: CASSSGTGGMGEQFF
j_call: TRBJ2-5; d_call: NA; v_call: TRBV20-1; clone_size: NA; cdr3_nt: TGCAGTGCTAGGACTCGCGGGACACTCAATTCCGGGCGGGAGACCCAGTACTTC; cdr3_aa: CSARTRGTLNSGRETQYF
j_call: TRBJ2-5; d_call: NA; v_call: TRBV2; clone_size: NA; cdr3_nt: TGTGCCAGCAGTGGCCAAGCCCTCCAAGAGACCCAGTACTTC; cdr3_aa: CASSGQALQETQYF
j_call: TRBJ1-2; d_call: TRBD1; v_call: TRBV28; clone_size: NA; cdr3_nt: TGTGCCAGCAGATTCCCCACCGGGCAGGGGGTTCGGTCCTATGGCTACACCTTC; cdr3_aa: CASRFPTGQGVRSYGYTF
j_call: TRBJ2-7; d_call: NA; v_call: TRBV27; clone_size: few; cdr3_nt: TGTGCCAGCAGTTTATCGTGGGGGCCCTCCTACGAGCAGTACTTC; cdr3_aa: CASSLSWGPSYEQYF
j_call: TRBJ2-2; d_call: NA; v_call: TRBV19; clone_size: few; cdr3_nt: TGTGCCAGTAGCTCCAGACTAGTCGGTGGGGAGCTGTTTTTT; cdr3_aa: CASSSRLVGGELFF
j_call: TRBJ2-1; d_call: NA; v_call: TRBV20-1; clone_size: NA; cdr3_nt: TGCAGTGCTAGAGACCCCCGGTGGGACAATGAGCAGTTCTTC; cdr3_aa: CSARDPRWDNEQFF
j_call: TRBJ1-5; d_call: NA; v_call: TRBV12-3/TRBV12-4; clone_size: NA; cdr3_nt: TGTGCCAGCAGTTCCCAAGGGAATCAGCCCCAGCATTTT; cdr3_aa: CASSSQGNQPQHF
j_call: TRBJ1-2; d_call: NA; v_call: TRBV14; clone_size: NA; cdr3_nt: TGTGCCAGCAGCCCTCCGGGACCGAGCTATGGCTACACCTTC; cdr3_aa: CASSPPGPSYGYTF
j_call: TRBJ2-4; d_call: TRBD1; v_call: TRBV7-9; clone_size: NA; cdr3_nt: TGTGCCAGCAGCTTAGGGGGACAGGGAGCCAAAAACATTCAGTACTTC; cdr3_aa: CASSLGGQGAKNIQYF
j_call: TRBJ2-4; d_call: NA; v_call: TRBV6-5; clone_size: few; cdr3_nt: TGTGCCAGCAGTTCGAGACAGGTCCAGCGGGCCAAAAACATTCAGTACTTC; cdr3_aa: CASSSRQVQRAKNIQYF
j_call: TRBJ1-2; d_call: TRBD1; v_call: TRBV18; clone_size: once; cdr3_nt: TGTGCCACCCACCGAGGACAGGGTTTCGTAGGCTACACCTTC; cdr3_aa: CATHRGQGFVGYTF
j_call: TRBJ1-1; d_call: NA; v_call: TRBV12-3/TRBV12-4; clone_size: NA; cdr3_nt: TGTGCCAGCAGTTTATTAGCGGGGAACACTGAAGCTTTCTTT; cdr3_aa: CASSLLAGNTEAFF
j_call: TRBJ1-2; d_call: NA; v_call: TRBV7-2; clone_size: NA; cdr3_nt: TGTGCCAGCAGCTTAGCCCCCGGTATTGACTATGGCTACACCTTC; cdr3_aa: CASSLAPGIDYGYTF
j_call: TRBJ2-5; d_call: TRBD2; v_call: TRBV15; clone_size: few; cdr3_nt: TGTGCCACCAGCAGAGGTAGGAGCGGGGGACGCCAAGAGACCCAGTACTTC; cdr3_aa: CATSRGRSGGRQETQYF
j_call: TRBJ2-1; d_call: NA; v_call: TRBV28; clone_size: NA; cdr3_nt: TGTGCCAGCAGTTTCGATTACTCGCACAATGAGCAGTTCTTC; cdr3_aa: CASSFDYSHNEQFF
j_call: TRBJ1-2; d_call: NA; v_call: TRBV11-3; clone_size: NA; cdr3_nt: TGTGCCAGCAGTCACGTTGTAGTAGGGGATAATGGCTACACCTTC; cdr3_aa: CASSHVVVGDNGYTF
j_call: TRBJ2-5; d_call: NA; v_call: TRBV6-1; clone_size: few; cdr3_nt: TGTGCCAGCAGTGGAAACATCAACAGGGCACAAGAGACCCAGTACTTC; cdr3_aa: CASSGNINRAQETQYF
j_call: TRBJ2-3; d_call: NA; v_call: TRBV7-9; clone_size: few; cdr3_nt: TGTGCCAGCAGTTATACCGGGACTCTAGTTACAGATACGCAGTATTTT; cdr3_aa: CASSYTGTLVTDTQYF
j_call: TRBJ2-2; d_call: NA; v_call: TRBV6-2/TRBV6-3; clone_size: NA; cdr3_nt: TGTGCCAGCAAGGCAGGGAATTTTAACACCGGGGAGCTGTTTTTT; cdr3_aa: CASKAGNFNTGELFF
j_call: TRBJ1-6; d_call: NA; v_call: TRBV7-9; clone_size: NA; cdr3_nt: TGTGCCAGCAGCTTATTAGGAAATTCGAGGGGCCCGAATAATTCACCCCTCCACTTT; cdr3_aa: CASSLLGNSRGPNNSPLHF
j_call: TRBJ1-1; d_call: TRBD1; v_call: TRBV20-1; clone_size: few; cdr3_nt: TGCAGTACACCGGGACAGGGGCGAACTGAAGCTTTCTTT; cdr3_aa: CSTPGQGRTEAFF
j_call: TRBJ1-4; d_call: NA; v_call: TRBV7-8; clone_size: NA; cdr3_nt: TGTGCCAGCAGAGATGAACAGCCTAATGAAAAACTGTTTTTT; cdr3_aa: CASRDEQPNEKLFF
j_call: TRBJ1-1; d_call: NA; v_call: TRBV7-8; clone_size: NA; cdr3_nt: TGTGCCAGCAGCTTAGGGAGGGGAGGTAACACTGAAGCTTTCTTT; cdr3_aa: CASSLGRGGNTEAFF
j_call: TRBJ1-1; d_call: TRBD1; v_call: TRBV2; clone_size: few; cdr3_nt: TGTGCCAGCAGGACGGACAGGGGGCGTATCACTGAAGCTTTCTTT; cdr3_aa: CASRTDRGRITEAFF
j_call: TRBJ1-2; d_call: NA; v_call: TRBV19; clone_size: few; cdr3_nt: TGTGCCAGTAGTATATCAACGGACTATGGCTACACCTTC; cdr3_aa: CASSISTDYGYTF
j_call: TRBJ1-6; d_call: NA; v_call: TRBV19; clone_size: few; cdr3_nt: TGTGCCAGTAGTATGGAGACAGGTCCTACAAATTCACCCCTCCACTTT; cdr3_aa: CASSMETGPTNSPLHF
j_call: TRBJ2-5; d_call: NA; v_call: TRBV15; clone_size: NA; cdr3_nt: TGTGCCACCAGCAGAGTGGGATTGCAAGAGACCCAGTACTTC; cdr3_aa: CATSRVGLQETQYF
j_call: TRBJ2-7; d_call: TRBD1; v_call: TRBV28; clone_size: few; cdr3_nt: TGTGCCAGCAGCCCACCGGGACAGGGGGGTCGGGAGCAGTACTTC; cdr3_aa: CASSPPGQGGREQYF
j_call: TRBJ2-1; d_call: NA; v_call: TRBV20-1; clone_size: NA; cdr3_nt: TGCAGTGCTAGGACCCTGCGGGTGGGGAATGAGCAGTTCTTC; cdr3_aa: CSARTLRVGNEQFF
j_call: TRBJ2-3; d_call: TRBD2; v_call: TRBV7-9; clone_size: NA; cdr3_nt: TGTGCCAGCAGCCATACTAGCGGGGGTGGTACAGATACGCAGTATTTT; cdr3_aa: CASSHTSGGGTDTQYF
j_call: TRBJ2-3; d_call: NA; v_call: TRBV20-1; clone_size: NA; cdr3_nt: TGCAGTGCTCGGGACCAGAGCATAGATACGCAGTATTTT; cdr3_aa: CSARDQSIDTQYF
j_call: TRBJ2-1; d_call: NA; v_call: TRBV7-2; clone_size: NA; cdr3_nt: TGTGCCAGCAGCTTAGACGGGGCAAGCTCCTACAATGAGCAGTTCTTC; cdr3_aa: CASSLDGASSYNEQFF
j_call: TRBJ2-1; d_call: NA; v_call: TRBV10-2; clone_size: NA; cdr3_nt: TGCGCCAGCAGTGAGTCCTACGGGGCTTACAGCTCCTACAATGAGCAGTTCTTC; cdr3_aa: CASSESYGAYSSYNEQFF
j_call: TRBJ2-2; d_call: TRBD2; v_call: TRBV6-1; clone_size: NA; cdr3_nt: TGTGCCAGCAGTCATAGCGGGGCGAACACCGGGGAGCTGTTTTTT; cdr3_aa: CASSHSGANTGELFF
j_call: TRBJ1-5; d_call: TRBD1; v_call: TRBV2; clone_size: NA; cdr3_nt: TGTGCCAGCAGTGAAGCCGGAAGGGGGCGTGATCAGCCCCAGCATTTT; cdr3_aa: CASSEAGRGRDQPQHF